The rows below give T cell receptor beta chains drawn from one sample of a study of cytomegalovirus exposure and HLA in healthy donors. Repertoires were generated with immunoSEQ multiplex PCR, while TCRdb's copy carries only in-frame clones and drops some. The data hold more than 150,000 clones, with 75% to 85% observed a single time. Specimen: PBMCs. These receptors came from a man between 18 and 29 years old in good health and CMV-seronegative. Both conserved end residues are part of each CDR3. Fields, in order: V gene, J gene, D gene, CDR3 protein. The D gene is left open where the match is weak.

TRBV12-5,TRBJ2-4,.,CASGYRDPSSPRSKNIQYF
TRBV12-5,TRBJ1-3,.,CASGLYNGNTIYF
TRBV14,TRBJ2-1,.,CASSPQGNEQFF
TRBV9,TRBJ2-1,TRBD2,CASSVAGVGYNEQFF
TRBV5-6,TRBJ2-7,.,CASSLITGSSYEQYF
TRBV10-1,TRBJ1-2,.,CASSESRTEHSNYGYTF
TRBV5-4,TRBJ2-6,TRBD2,CASSLDRAGGASGANVLTF
TRBV5-8,TRBJ1-2,TRBD1,CASSLKDRDRVCGYTF
TRBV27,TRBJ1-1,TRBD1,CASSLGTGGNTEAFF
TRBV25-1,TRBJ2-1,TRBD1,CASSGSRTGVYNEQFF
TRBV18,TRBJ1-6,TRBD1,CASSQDRVNSPLHF
TRBV9,TRBJ2-7,.,CASSLTAARGEQYF
TRBV6-1,TRBJ1-4,.,CASSEVRILATNEKLFF
TRBV11-1,TRBJ2-3,TRBD2,CASSLTGLAADTQYF
TRBV11-2,TRBJ2-2,.,CASSLVRGGLTGELFF
TRBV12-5,TRBJ2-2,.,CASGLVFLANTGELFF
TRBV11-2,TRBJ2-3,.,CASSLLFQNTQYF
TRBV4-3,TRBJ2-6,TRBD1,CASSQGGQGWANVLTF
TRBV7-2,TRBJ2-7,.,CASSLVGGLSYEQYF
TRBV30,TRBJ2-1,.,CAWSESSSYNEQFF